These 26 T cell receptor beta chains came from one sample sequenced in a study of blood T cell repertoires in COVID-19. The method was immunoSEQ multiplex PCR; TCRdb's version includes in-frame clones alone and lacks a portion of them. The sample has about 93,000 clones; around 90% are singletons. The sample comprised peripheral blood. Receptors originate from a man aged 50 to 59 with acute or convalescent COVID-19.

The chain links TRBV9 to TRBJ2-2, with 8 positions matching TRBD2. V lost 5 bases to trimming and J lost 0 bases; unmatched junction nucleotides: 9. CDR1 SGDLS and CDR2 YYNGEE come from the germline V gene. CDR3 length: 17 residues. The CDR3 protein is CASRGTRGSANTGELFF. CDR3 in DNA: TGTGCCAGCAGGGGGACTAGAGGCTCCGCGAACACCGGGGAGCTGTTTTTT. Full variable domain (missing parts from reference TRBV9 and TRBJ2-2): DSGVTQTPKHLITATGQRVTLRCSPRSGDLSVYWYQQSLDQGLQFLIQYYNGEERAKGNILERFSAQQFPDLHSELNLSSLELGDSALYFCASRGTRGSANTGELFFGEGSRLTVL.

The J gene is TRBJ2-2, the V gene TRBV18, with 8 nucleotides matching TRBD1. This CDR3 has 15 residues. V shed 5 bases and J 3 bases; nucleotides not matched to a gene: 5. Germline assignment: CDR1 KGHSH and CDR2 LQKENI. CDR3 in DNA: TGTGCCAGCTCAACCGGGACAGGAGACACCGGGGAGCTGTTTTTT. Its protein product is CASSTGTGDTGELFF. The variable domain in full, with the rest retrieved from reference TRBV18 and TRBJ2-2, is NAGVMQNPRHLVRRRGQEARLRCSPMKGHSHVYWYRQLPEEGLKFMVYLQKENIIDESGMPKERFSAEFPKEGPSILRIQQVVRGDSAAYFCASSTGTGDTGELFFGEGSRLTVL.

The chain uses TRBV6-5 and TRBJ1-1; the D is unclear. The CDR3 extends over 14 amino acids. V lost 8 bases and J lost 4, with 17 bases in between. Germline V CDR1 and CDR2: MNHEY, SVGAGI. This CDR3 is CASVKVWEGTEAFF. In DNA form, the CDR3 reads TGTGCCAGCGTAAAGGTATGGGAGGGCACTGAAGCTTTCTTT.

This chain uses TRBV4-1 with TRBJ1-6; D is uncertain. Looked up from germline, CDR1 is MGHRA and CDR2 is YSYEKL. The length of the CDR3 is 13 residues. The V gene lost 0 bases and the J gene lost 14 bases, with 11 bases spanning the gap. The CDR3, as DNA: TGCGCCAGCAGCCAAGAGGAGGCGCTAACCCTCCACTTT. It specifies CASSQEEALTLHF.

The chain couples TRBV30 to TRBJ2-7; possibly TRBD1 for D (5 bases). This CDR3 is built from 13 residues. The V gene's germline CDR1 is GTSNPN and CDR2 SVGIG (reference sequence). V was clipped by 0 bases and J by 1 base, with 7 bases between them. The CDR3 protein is CAWSVGASYEQYV. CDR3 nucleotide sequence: TGTGCCTGGAGTGTAGGGGCGTCCTACGAGCAGTACGTC.

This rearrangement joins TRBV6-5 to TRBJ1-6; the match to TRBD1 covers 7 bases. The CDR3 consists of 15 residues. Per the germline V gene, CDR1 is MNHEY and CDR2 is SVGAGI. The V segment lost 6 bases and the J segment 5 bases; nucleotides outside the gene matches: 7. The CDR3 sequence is CASSRQGVDNSPLHF. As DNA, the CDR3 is TGTGCCAGCAGCCGACAGGGAGTGGATAATTCACCCCTCCACTTT.

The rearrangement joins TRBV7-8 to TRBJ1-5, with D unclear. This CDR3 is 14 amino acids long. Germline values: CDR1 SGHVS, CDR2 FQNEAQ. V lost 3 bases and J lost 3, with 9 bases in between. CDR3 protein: CASSFDGFNQPQHF. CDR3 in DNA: TGTGCCAGCAGCTTCGACGGGTTCAATCAGCCCCAGCATTTT.

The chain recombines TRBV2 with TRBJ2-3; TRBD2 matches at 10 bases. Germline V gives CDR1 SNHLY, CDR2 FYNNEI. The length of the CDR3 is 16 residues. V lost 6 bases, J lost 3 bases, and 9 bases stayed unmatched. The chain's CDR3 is CASSPSSGGGTDTQYF. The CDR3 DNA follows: TGTGCCAGCAGCCCCTCTAGCGGGGGAGGGACAGATACGCAGTATTTT.

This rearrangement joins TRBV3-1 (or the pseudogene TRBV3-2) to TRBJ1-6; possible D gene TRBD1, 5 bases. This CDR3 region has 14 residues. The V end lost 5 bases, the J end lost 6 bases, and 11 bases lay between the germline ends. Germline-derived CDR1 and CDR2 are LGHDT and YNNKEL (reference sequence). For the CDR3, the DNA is TGTGCCAGCAGCGGAGGAGGGACTAATTCACCCCTCCACTTT. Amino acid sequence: CASSGGGTNSPLHF.

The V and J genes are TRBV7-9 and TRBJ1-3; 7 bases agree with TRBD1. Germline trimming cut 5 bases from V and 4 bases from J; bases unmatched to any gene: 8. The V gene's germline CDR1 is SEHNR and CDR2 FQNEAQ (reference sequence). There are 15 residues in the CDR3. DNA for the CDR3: TGTGCCAGCAGCCCAAGCCAGGGGGTCGGAAACACCATATATTTT. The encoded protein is CASSPSQGVGNTIYF.

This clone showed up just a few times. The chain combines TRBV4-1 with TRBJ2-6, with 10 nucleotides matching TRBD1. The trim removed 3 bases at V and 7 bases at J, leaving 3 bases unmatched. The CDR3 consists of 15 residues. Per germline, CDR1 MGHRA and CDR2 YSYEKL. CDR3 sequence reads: CASSQGTGDANVLTF. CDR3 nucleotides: TGCGCCAGCAGCCAGGGGACAGGGGACGCCAACGTCCTGACTTTC.

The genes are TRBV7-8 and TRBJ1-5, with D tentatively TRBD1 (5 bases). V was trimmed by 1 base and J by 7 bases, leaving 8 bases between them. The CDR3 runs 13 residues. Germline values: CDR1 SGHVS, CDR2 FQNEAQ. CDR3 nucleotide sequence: TGTGCCAGCAGCTTAGAAGGGGCACAGCCCCAGCATTTT. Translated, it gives CASSLEGAQPQHF.

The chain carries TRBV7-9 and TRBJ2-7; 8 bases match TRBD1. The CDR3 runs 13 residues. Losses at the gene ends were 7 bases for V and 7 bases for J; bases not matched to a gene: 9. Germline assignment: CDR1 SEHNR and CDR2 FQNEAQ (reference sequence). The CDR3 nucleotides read TGTGCCAGCACCACCGGGACAGGAGTTGAGCAGTACTTC. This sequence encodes CASTTGTGVEQYF.

For the CDR3, the DNA is TGTGCCAGCACCTGGACAGGGCGTAATGAAAAACTGTTTTTT. This translates into CASTWTGRNEKLFF. V usage is TRBV27 and J usage is TRBJ1-4; TRBD1 matches 8 bases. The CDR3 totals 14 residues. Germline CDR1 and CDR2: MNHEY and SMNVEV (reference sequence). Trimming took 7 bases from V and 4 from J; bases not matched to a gene: 5.

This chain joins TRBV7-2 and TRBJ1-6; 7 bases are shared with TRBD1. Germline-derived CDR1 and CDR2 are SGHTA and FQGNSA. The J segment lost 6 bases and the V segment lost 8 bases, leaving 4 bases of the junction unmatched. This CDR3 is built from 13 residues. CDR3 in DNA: TGTGCCAGCGCCTGGGACAGTAATTCACCCCTCCACTTT. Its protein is CASAWDSNSPLHF.

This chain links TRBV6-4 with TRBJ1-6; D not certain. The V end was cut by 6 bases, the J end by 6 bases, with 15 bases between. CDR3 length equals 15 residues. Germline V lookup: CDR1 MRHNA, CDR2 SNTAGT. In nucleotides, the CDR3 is TGTGCCAGCAGCGAGTCTGTGACTCCTAATTCACCCCTCCACTTT. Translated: CASSESVTPNSPLHF.

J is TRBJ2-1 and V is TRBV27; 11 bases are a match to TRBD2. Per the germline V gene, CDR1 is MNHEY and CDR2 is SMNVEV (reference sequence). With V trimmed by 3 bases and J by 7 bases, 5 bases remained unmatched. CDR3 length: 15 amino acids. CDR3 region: CASSFSLAGVNEQFF. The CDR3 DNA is TGTGCCAGCAGTTTCTCACTAGCGGGAGTTAATGAGCAGTTCTTC.

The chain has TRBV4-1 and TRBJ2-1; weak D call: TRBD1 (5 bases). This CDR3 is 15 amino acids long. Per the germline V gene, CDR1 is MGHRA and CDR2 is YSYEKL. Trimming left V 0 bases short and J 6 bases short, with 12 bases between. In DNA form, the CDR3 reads TGCGCCAGCAGCCAAGATCAGGGCTTTTTCAATGAGCAGTTCTTC. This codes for CASSQDQGFFNEQFF.

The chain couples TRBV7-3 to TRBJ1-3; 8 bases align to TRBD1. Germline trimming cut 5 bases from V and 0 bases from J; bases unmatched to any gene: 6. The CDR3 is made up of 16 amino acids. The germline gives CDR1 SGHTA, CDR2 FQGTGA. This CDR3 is CASSLTGTGSGNTIYF. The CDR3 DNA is TGTGCCAGCAGCCTCACCGGGACAGGCTCTGGAAACACCATATATTTT.

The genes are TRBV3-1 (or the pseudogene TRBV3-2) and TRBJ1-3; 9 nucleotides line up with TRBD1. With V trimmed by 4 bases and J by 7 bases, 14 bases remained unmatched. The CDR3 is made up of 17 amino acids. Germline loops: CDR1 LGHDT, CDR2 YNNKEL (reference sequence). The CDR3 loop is CASSRVTGTGSRNTIYF. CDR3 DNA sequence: TGTGCCAGCAGCCGCGTTACGGGGACAGGGAGCCGCAACACCATATATTTT.

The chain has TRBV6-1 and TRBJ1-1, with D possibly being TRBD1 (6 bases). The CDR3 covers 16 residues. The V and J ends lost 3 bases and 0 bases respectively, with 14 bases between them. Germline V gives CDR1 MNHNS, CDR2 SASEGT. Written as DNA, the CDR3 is TGTGCCAGCAGTGACCCCGGACAGCCCCTGAACACTGAAGCTTTCTTT. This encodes CASSDPGQPLNTEAFF.

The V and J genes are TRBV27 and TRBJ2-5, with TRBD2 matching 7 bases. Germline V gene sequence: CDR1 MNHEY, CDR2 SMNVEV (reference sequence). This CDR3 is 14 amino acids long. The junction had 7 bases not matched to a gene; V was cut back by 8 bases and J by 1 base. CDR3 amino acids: CASGSWGGQETQYF. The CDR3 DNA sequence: TGTGCCAGCGGTTCATGGGGGGGCCAAGAGACCCAGTACTTC.

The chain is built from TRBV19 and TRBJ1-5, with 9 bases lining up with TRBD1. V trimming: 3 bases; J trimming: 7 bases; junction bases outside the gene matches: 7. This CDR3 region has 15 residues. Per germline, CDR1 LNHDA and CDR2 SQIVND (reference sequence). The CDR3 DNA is TGTGCCAGTAGTATGGGACAGGGAATCGGGCAGCCCCAGCATTTT. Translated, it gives CASSMGQGIGQPQHF. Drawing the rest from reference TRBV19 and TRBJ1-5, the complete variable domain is DGGITQSPKYLFRKEGQNVTLSCEQNLNHDAMYWYRQDPGQGLRLIYYSQIVNDFQKGDIAEGYSVSREKKESFPLTVTSAQKNPTAFYLCASSMGQGIGQPQHFGDGTRLSIL.

CDR3 sequence (DNA): TGTGCCAGCAGCCGGACTAGCGGGGGGGCTAATGAGCAGTTCTTC. Encoded protein: CASSRTSGGANEQFF. The chain carries TRBV6-2 or TRBV6-3 and TRBJ2-1; TRBD2 agrees at 15 bases. Unmatched junction bases numbered 4, after V lost 6 bases and J lost 7 bases. The CDR3 spans 15 residues. In germline, CDR1 is MNHEY, CDR2 SVGEGT.

Here the CDR3 DNA reads TGTGCCAGCAGTGAATCTGGGAGTACCCATGGCTACACCTTC. Its translation: CASSESGSTHGYTF. The chain uses TRBV6-1 and TRBJ1-2; D is unresolved. V dropped 2 bases and J dropped 6 bases, with 13 bases sitting between them. CDR3 size: 14 residues. Germline-derived CDR1 and CDR2 are MNHNS and SASEGT.

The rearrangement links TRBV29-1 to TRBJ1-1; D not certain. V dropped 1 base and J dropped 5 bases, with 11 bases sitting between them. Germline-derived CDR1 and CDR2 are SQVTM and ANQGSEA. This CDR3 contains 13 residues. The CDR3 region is CSVEASDGTEAFF. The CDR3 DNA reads TGCAGCGTTGAAGCCTCAGACGGGACTGAAGCTTTCTTT.